The 13 T cell receptor beta chains below were found in one sample sequenced in a study of OX40 agonist ivuxolimab in advanced cancers. Using immunoSEQ multiplex PCR, the repertoire was profiled, and TCRdb retains in-frame clones only, with some absent. In the table there are some 77,000 clones, roughly 84% of which are singletons. The sequencing here drew on CD4+ or CD8+ T cells sorted from blood, taken in a trial of the OX40 agonist ivuxolimab. All receptors come from an adult with an advanced solid tumor such as melanoma, head and neck, liver or kidney cancer.

J is TRBJ2-3 and V is TRBV5-1; the match to TRBD2 covers 9 bases. The CDR3 totals 15 residues. Trimming at V came to 2 bases and at J to 2 bases, leaving 3 bases not matched to a gene. CDR1 is SGHRS, CDR2 YFSETQ, per germline. This chain's CDR3 is CASSFQRGVTDTQYF. Here the CDR3 DNA reads TGCGCCAGCAGCTTCCAGCGGGGGGTCACAGATACGCAGTATTTT.

J is TRBJ2-1 and V is TRBV27, with a possible D match to TRBD2 (6 bases). V lost 6 bases, J lost 2 bases, and 14 bases lay in between. The CDR3 contains 15 residues. Germline V lookup: CDR1 MNHEY, CDR2 SMNVEV (reference sequence). The CDR3 sequence is CASSRGRSTYNEQFF. For the CDR3, the DNA is TGTGCCAGCAGCCGGGGGAGAAGCACCTACAATGAGCAGTTCTTC.

CDR3 bases: TGTGCCAGCAGCTTTGGACTAGCGGGGATCGAGCAGTACTTC. Translation gives CASSFGLAGIEQYF. This chain connects TRBV13 to TRBJ2-7; 12 nucleotides line up with TRBD2. J was trimmed by 6 bases and V by 3 bases; bases with no gene match: 3. Germline CDR1 PRHDT, CDR2 FYEKMQ (reference sequence). The CDR3 totals 14 residues.

The V and J genes are TRBV7-2 and TRBJ2-1, with 12 nucleotides matching TRBD2. CDR1 is SGHTA and CDR2 is FQGNSA in the germline V gene. The CDR3 is 17 residues long. V was pared by 4 bases and J by 8 bases, with 12 bases of the junction left unmatched. The CDR3 DNA is TGTGCCAGCAGCTCCTCCCCGACTAGCGGGAGAATCTATGAGCAGTTCTTC. It yields the protein CASSSSPTSGRIYEQFF.

This CDR3 is CASSVGSGYGYTF. CDR3 DNA: TGTGCCAGCAGTGTTGGCTCAGGCTATGGCTACACCTTC. This chain joins TRBV6-5 and TRBJ1-2; D call uncertain. V was cut by 5 bases and J by 4 bases, with 11 bases left in between. CDR1 MNHEY and CDR2 SVGAGI come from the germline V gene. The CDR3 extends over 13 amino acids.

The chain employs TRBV7-3 and TRBJ2-1; 7 bases are a match to TRBD2. V was pared by 5 bases and J by 8 bases, with 12 bases of the junction left unmatched. Germline V gives CDR1 SGHTA, CDR2 FQGTGA. CDR3 length: 15 residues. This chain's CDR3 is CASSPRGGSPDEQFF. The CDR3, as DNA: TGTGCCAGCAGCCCACGGGGCGGGAGTCCCGATGAGCAGTTCTTC.

The chain recombines TRBV28 with TRBJ2-6; no firm D call. The CDR3 runs 15 residues. The germline V gene has CDR1 MDHEN and CDR2 SYDVKM. V was shortened by 1 base and J by 0 bases, with 4 bases between the two germline ends. CDR3: CASSLYPSGANVLTF. The CDR3 region has the DNA TGTGCCAGCAGTTTATACCCCTCTGGGGCCAACGTCCTGACTTTC.

The chain is built from TRBV5-1 and TRBJ1-1, with D perhaps matching TRBD1 (5 bases). This CDR3 has 14 residues. V lost 4 bases and J 0 bases, leaving 10 bases between the germline ends. The germline V gene encodes CDR1 SGHRS and CDR2 YFSETQ. The CDR3, as DNA: TGCGCCAGCAGCCCGGGACTTATGAACACTGAAGCTTTCTTT. This gives the protein CASSPGLMNTEAFF.

This clone has just one count. The chain uses TRBV5-6 and TRBJ1-2; D gene uncertain. Deletions cut 3 bases from V and 3 bases from J, with 12 bases between. The CDR3 contains 14 residues. Germline V gene sequence: CDR1 SGHDT, CDR2 YYEEEE. The CDR3 here is CASSSSDMYYGYTF. CDR3 nucleotide sequence: TGTGCCAGCAGCTCAAGCGACATGTACTATGGCTACACCTTC. Full variable domain (rest looked up from reference TRBV5-6 and TRBJ1-2): DAGVTQSPTHLIKTRGQQVTLRCSPKSGHDTVSWYQQALGQGPQFIFQYYEEEERQRGNFPDRFSGHQFPNYSSELNVNALLLGDSALYLCASSSSDMYYGYTFGSGTRLTVV.

This chain joins TRBV5-1 and TRBJ2-2; D perhaps matches TRBD1 (7 bases). V was clipped by 1 base and J by 0 bases, with 13 bases between them. CDR1 and CDR2 (germline): SGHRS, YFSETQ. CDR3 size: 17 residues. The CDR3 region is CASSLRAGGTNTGELFF. The CDR3 DNA sequence: TGCGCCAGCAGCTTGAGGGCAGGGGGGACGAACACCGGGGAGCTGTTTTTT. The full variable domain, with the rest looked up from reference TRBV5-1 and TRBJ2-2, is KAGVTQTPRYLIKTRGQQVTLSCSPISGHRSVSWYQQTPGQGLQFLFEYFSETQRNKGNFPGRFSGRQFSNSRSEMNVSTLELGDSALYLCASSLRAGGTNTGELFFGEGSRLTVL.

This clone was seen more than once but under ten times. The V gene is TRBV9, the J gene TRBJ1-3; possibly TRBD1 for D (5 bases). The germline gives CDR1 SGDLS, CDR2 YYNGEE. V lost 6 bases, J lost 2 bases, and 15 bases lay in between. This CDR3 is 15 amino acids long. CDR3 region: CASNKGVSPGNTIYF. CDR3 bases: TGTGCCAGCAATAAAGGGGTATCGCCTGGAAACACCATATATTTT.

This chain joins TRBV7-6 and TRBJ2-5; TRBD1 or TRBD2 may be the D gene (5 bases each). V lost 5 bases and J lost 4, with 20 bases in between. CDR3 length: 16 amino acids. Per the germline V gene, CDR1 is SGHVS and CDR2 is FNYEAQ. As DNA, the CDR3 is TGTGCCAGCAGCCCAAGGGGAGCCCCGGGAACAGAGACCCAGTACTTC. Residues: CASSPRGAPGTETQYF.

This chain links TRBV19 with TRBJ2-5; possibly TRBD1 or TRBD2 for D (6 bases each). The CDR3 runs 15 residues. Germline V gene lookup returns CDR1 LNHDA and CDR2 SQIVND (reference sequence). V lost 5 bases and J 9 bases, leaving 22 bases between the germline ends. CDR3 DNA sequence: TGTGCCAGTAGTCCGCGGGACACCGATCACGAGGCCCAGTACTTC. It codes for CASSPRDTDHEAQYF.